This TCR beta chain was recorded in a study of T cell clonality in common variable immunodeficiency. Study-wide findings and caveats: The cause of increased CVID clonality remains unclear without subpopulation sequencing. In common variable immunodeficiency, TCR beta chains reportedly carried fewer deletions and N-nucleotide insertions. Fewer TCRbeta clones were shared among CVID subjects than controls.

This CDR3 is built from 13 residues. Germline V gene lookup returns CDR1 WSHSY and CDR2 SAAADI. Trimming took off 5 bases at V and 1 base at J, with 8 bases between the two ends. Measured with immunoSEQ multiplex PCR; TCRdb has only the in-frame clones, and not every one. Observed in the sample are fewer than 75,000 clones, none of them singletons. Comment on this clone: Its specificity is unknown. The sequence runs out 3 residues before the end of the CDR3; the remainder is reconstructed from the germline J gene.

V is TRBV10-2 and J is TRBJ1-1; possible D gene TRBD1, 6 bases. The receptor comes from a person aged 18 to 70 in good health. Specimen: peripheral blood mononuclear cells. CDR3 residues: CASSLGQNTEAFF. The CDR3 bases that were read are TGCGCCAGCAGTTTGGGACAGAACACTGAA.